The rows below give T cell receptor beta chains drawn from one sample of a study of cytomegalovirus exposure and HLA in healthy donors. TCRdb keeps only in-frame clones here, not all; method: immunoSEQ multiplex PCR. The sample has about 140,000 clones, around 76% seen once. Sequencing input: PBMCs. The receptors originated from a male donor in good health and CMV-seronegative. Each CDR3 is given with its conserved first and last residue. Fields, in order: V gene, D gene, J gene, clone size, CDR3 DNA, CDR3 protein. D genes are given only for firm matches. Clone size is stated in some rows and not others, as once, few, many or a class when expanded.

>TRBV19|TRBD1|TRBJ2-7|-
TGTGCCAGTAGCCGACTCGGACAGGTGAGCTCCTACGAGCAGTACTTC
CASSRLGQVSSYEQYF
>TRBV6-6|TRBD2|TRBJ2-1|few
TGTGCCAGCAGTAGACTAGCAGGGTACAATGAGCAGTTCTTC
CASSRLAGYNEQFF
>TRBV5-1|TRBD1|TRBJ1-1|-
TGCGCCAGCAGCCCTCGGACAGGACCTAACACTGAAGCTTTCTTT
CASSPRTGPNTEAFF
>TRBV27|TRBD1|TRBJ2-7|-
TGTGCCAGCAGCCCTATGGACAGGTTCCCTGGCGAGCAGTACTTC
CASSPMDRFPGEQYF
>TRBV30|-|TRBJ2-7|-
TGTGCCTGGACCGACCAGACGGGATATGAAAACGAGCAGTACTTC
CAWTDQTGYENEQYF
>TRBV4-1|-|TRBJ1-2|-
TGCGCCAGCAGCCAAAGTATGGAGGAGGCGATCCTTGGCTATGGCTACACCTTC
CASSQSMEEAILGYGYTF
>TRBV29-1|-|TRBJ2-1|-
TGCAGCGTTGAAGAGTCGGGGGACGGTGACAATGAGCAGTTCTTC
CSVEESGDGDNEQFF
>TRBV19|TRBD2|TRBJ2-3|-
TGTGCCAGTAGTAACCCCGGGACTAGTCCTGCGACGCAGTATTTT
CASSNPGTSPATQYF
>TRBV5-6|TRBD1|TRBJ1-1|-
TGTGCCAGCAGCCCACAGGGGGCCCCTGGGGACACTGAAGCTTTCTTT
CASSPQGAPGDTEAFF
>TRBV5-1|-|TRBJ2-3|-
TGCGCCAGCAGGCCAGGGGGGCAGGTTCCTTCAGATACGCAGTATTTT
CASRPGGQVPSDTQYF
>TRBV6-4|TRBD1|TRBJ2-1|once
TGTGCCAGCAGTGGGACAGGGGACTCCTACAATGAGCAGTTCTTC
CASSGTGDSYNEQFF
>TRBV29-1|TRBD1|TRBJ2-7|-
TGCAGCGTAGCGAGTACAGGGGGCGTCCCCTACGAGCAGTACTTC
CSVASTGGVPYEQYF
>TRBV4-1|TRBD1|TRBJ1-2|-
TGCGCCAGCAGCCAACCCCGGACAGGGTCTAACTATGGCTACACCTTC
CASSQPRTGSNYGYTF
>TRBV18|TRBD1|TRBJ2-7|-
TGTGCCAGCTCACCCTCAACCGGGACAGGGACCTACGAGCAGTACTTC
CASSPSTGTGTYEQYF
>TRBV27|-|TRBJ2-2|-
TGTGCCAGCAGTTTAGGGCTGGATCTGAGCCCCGGGGAGCTGTTTTTT
CASSLGLDLSPGELFF
>TRBV19|-|TRBJ2-1|-
TGTGCCTGCGGGTACAATGAGCAGTTCTTC
CACGYNEQFF
>TRBV11-3|TRBD2|TRBJ2-1|-
TGTGCCAGCAGCTTGACTAGCGGGTTTTACAATGAGCAGTTCTTC
CASSLTSGFYNEQFF